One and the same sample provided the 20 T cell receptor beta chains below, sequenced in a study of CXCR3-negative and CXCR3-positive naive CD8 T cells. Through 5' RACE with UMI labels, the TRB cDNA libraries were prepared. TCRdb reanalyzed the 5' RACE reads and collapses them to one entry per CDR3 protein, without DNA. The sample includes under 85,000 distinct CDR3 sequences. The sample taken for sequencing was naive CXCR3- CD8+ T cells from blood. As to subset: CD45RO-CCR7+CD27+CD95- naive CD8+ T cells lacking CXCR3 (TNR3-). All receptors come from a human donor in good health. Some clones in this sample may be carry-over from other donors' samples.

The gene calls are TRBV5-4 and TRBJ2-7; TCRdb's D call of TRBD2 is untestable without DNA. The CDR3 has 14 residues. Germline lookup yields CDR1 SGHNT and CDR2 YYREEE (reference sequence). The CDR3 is CASSGGLAGYEQYF.

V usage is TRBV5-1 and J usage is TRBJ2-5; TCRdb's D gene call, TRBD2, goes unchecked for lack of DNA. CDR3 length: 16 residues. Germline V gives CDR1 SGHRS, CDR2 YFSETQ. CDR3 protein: CASSLSGLAEPETQYF.

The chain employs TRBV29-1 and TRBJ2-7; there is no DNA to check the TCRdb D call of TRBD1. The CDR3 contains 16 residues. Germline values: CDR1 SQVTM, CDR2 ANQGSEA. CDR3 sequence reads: CSVEDSAQGGEYEQYF.

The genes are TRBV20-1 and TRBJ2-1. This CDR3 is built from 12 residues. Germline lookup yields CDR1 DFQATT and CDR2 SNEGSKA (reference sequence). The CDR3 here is CSAGWAYNEQFF.

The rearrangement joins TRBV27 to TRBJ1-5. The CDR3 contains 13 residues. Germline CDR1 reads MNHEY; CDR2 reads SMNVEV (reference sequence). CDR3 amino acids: CASSFSGNQPQHF.

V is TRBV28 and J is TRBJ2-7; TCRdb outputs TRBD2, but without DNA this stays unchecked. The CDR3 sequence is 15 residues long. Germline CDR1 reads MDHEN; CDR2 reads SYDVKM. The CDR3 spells CASSLSFSGRGEQYF.

CDR3 sequence: CASRPGTAETQYF. This chain joins TRBV7-9 and TRBJ2-5; lacking DNA, the TRBD1 call made by TCRdb goes unchecked. The CDR3 sequence is 13 residues long. The germline gives CDR1 SEHNR, CDR2 FQNEAQ (reference sequence). Full variable domain (rest looked up from reference TRBV7-9 and TRBJ2-5): DTGVSQNPRHKITKRGQNVTFRCDPISEHNRLYWYRQTLGQGPEFLTYFQNEAQLEKSRLLSDRFSAERPKGSFSTLEIQRTEQGDSAMYLCASRPGTAETQYFGPGTRLLVL.

CDR3 amino acids: CASSLIRDRFSEQYF. The chain recombines TRBV13 with TRBJ2-7; the TRBD1 assignment by TCRdb is unverifiable without DNA. Germline CDR1 PRHDT, CDR2 FYEKMQ (reference sequence). This CDR3 spans 15 amino acids.

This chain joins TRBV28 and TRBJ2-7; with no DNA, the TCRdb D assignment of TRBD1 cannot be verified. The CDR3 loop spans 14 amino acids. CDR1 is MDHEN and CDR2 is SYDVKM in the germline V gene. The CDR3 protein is CASSGDRGVYEQYF.

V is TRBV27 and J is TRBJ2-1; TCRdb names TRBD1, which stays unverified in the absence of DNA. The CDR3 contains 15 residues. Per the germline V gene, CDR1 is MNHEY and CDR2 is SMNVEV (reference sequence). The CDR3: CASSSSPDPYNEQFF.

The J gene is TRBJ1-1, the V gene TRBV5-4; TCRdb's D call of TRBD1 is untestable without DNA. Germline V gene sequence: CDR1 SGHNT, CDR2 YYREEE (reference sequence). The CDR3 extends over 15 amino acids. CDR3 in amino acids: CASSLLGAETTEAFF.

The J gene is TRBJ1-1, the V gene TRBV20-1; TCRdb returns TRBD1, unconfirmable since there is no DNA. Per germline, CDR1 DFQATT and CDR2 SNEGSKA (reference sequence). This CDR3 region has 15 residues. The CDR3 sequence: CSATRPAQENTEAFF.

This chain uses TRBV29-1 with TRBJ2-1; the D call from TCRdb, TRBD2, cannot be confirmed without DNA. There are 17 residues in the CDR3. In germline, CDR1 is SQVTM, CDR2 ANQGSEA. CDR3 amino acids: CSVSGTSGSQSENEQFF.

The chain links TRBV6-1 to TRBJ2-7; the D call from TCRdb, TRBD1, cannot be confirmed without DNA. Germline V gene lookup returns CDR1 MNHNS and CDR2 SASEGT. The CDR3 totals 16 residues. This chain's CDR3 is CASSERDRGAAYEQYF.

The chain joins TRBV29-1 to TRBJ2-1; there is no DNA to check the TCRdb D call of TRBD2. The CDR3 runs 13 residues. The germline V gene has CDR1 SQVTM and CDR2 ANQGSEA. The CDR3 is CSPRRGAYNEQFF.

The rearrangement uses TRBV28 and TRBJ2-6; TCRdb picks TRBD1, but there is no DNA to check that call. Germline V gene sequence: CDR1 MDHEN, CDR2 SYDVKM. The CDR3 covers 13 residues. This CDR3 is CAIRGGGANVLTF.

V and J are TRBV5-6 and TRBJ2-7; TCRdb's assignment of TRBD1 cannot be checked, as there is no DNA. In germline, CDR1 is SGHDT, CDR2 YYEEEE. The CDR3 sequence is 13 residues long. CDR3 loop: CASRDGGLEEQYF.

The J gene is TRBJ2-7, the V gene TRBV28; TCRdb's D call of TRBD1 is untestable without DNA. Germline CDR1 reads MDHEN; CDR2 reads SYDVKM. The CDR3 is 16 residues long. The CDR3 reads CASSFGWGQGRSEQYF.

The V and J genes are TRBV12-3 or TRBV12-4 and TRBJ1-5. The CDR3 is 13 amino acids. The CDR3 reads CASTWDSNQPQHF.

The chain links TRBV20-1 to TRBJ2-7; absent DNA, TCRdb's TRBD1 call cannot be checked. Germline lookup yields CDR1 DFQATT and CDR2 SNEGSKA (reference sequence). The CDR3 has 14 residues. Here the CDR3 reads CSARDHQGGNEQYF.